What follows describes a single TCR beta chain. Its antigen target is currently unknown. No much larger clonotype is one base removed from it; base qualities were not supplied. This record belongs to a study of blood T cell repertoires in COVID-19 (TCRdb year 2020). As for the study more broadly: The collaborator samples originated in the United States, Italy and Spain and spanned the acute and convalescent phases of COVID-19. Subjects who had been exposed to COVID-19, were actively infected with it, or had recovered from it provided the deeply sampled blood TCRbeta repertoires that made up the dataset. HLA class I and class II types, where available, came from metadata supplied by the sample provider rather than from assay-based typing. A freely available public database, intended as a resource for researchers studying the immune response to SARS-CoV-2, is where the repertoires were released. Nearly every sample came with metadata listing a de-identified subject ID, COVID-19 status, age in years and sex. The prospective study material was composed of cDNA or gDNA derived from T cells, B-cell-depleted T cells, or PBMCs. The samples were drawn from two sources: the first 160 participants of the ongoing ImmuneRACE study, and some 1,300 subjects contributed by 6 global collaborators.

The paper's findings and limits, for the study overall: The quantity of clinical and demographic metadata differed by source and by participant and was supplied without curation.

The immunoSEQ Assay, a bias-controlled multiplex PCR, was used to amplify TCRbeta CDR3 regions from genomic DNA. The authors' analysis ran thus. The number of nucleated cells in each sample was estimated from the amplification of reference gene primers within the assay. Sequence reads were collapsed and filtered to measure the absolute abundance of every unique TCRbeta CDR3 rearrangement. For each sample, productive Simpson clonality was calculated as the square root of Simpson's diversity index across productive rearrangements. TCRdb mirrors the immuneACCESS table, restricted to in-frame sequences. Some clones are absent from its copies; in checked studies, under half trace to an unresolved V gene, and the reason for the others is unknown. The V and J calls and clone size come from that table; D and trimming were worked out from the DNA. The sample data list roughly 150,000 clones, and around 80% of these were observed just once. Approximately 8% of the sample is taken by the ten largest.

The collaborating institutions used their own protocols to collect whole blood in K2EDTA tubes. For TCRbeta analysis, collaborators shipped samples as frozen whole blood, isolated PBMCs, or DNA extracted from either of those sample types. This TCR derives from a man aged 60 to 75 with acute or convalescent COVID-19. The sample comprised peripheral blood.

The sequenced DNA is TGCGCCAGCAGCTCGACAGGGGTCGGAAACACCATATATTTT. The resulting protein is CASSSTGVGNTIYF. The rearranged segments are TRBV5-1 and TRBJ1-3, with 8 bases matching TRBD1. Relative to germline, V is missing 3 bases and J is missing 4 bases, with 3 bases of the junction outside any gene match. In the germline V gene, CDR1 corresponds to SGHRS and CDR2 to YFSETQ. Including the terminal cysteine and phenylalanine, the CDR3 comprises 14 residues. Only CDR3 DNA remains: 42 bases, in frame from the first base.